This T cell receptor beta chain was retrieved from a study of tumor and adjacent non-tumor tissue in lung cancer (dated by TCRdb to about 2018). At the level of the whole study: Patients with adenocarcinoma (around 13), squamous cell carcinoma (2) and small cell lung cancer (1) were included in the cohort. Sequencing generated a total of approximately 130 million productive TCRbeta reads, averaging around 4.2 million reads per sample. Over 25 paired specimens, one tumor and one normal lung sample per patient, were profiled by TCRbeta CDR3 sequencing. The study compared bulk TCRbeta repertoires from lung tumor tissue and matched distant non-tumor lung tissue of some 14 lung cancer patients. The roughly 15 patients were aged about 31 to 85 years, included 10 men and 5 women, and had TNM stage I to III disease.

Broader findings and caveats from the paper: With only 15 patients in the cohort, the authors noted that larger samples and more detailed clinical data are needed. The top 100 clones made up a significantly larger cumulative share of the repertoire in normal lung than in tumor tissue. The sequencing platform is not named in the methods, and unique molecular identifiers are not mentioned. TCR diversity was significantly higher in younger patients, and higher tumor TCR diversity was associated with shorter overall and disease-free survival. Tumor tissue showed significantly higher TCR diversity (inverse Simpson) than normal lung tissue, at around 450 vs 150 (P = 0.0075, Mann-Whitney U test). Because peripheral blood was not sequenced, blood TCRbeta repertoires in the lung cancer patients of the study were not examined.

This clonotype showed up many times. Its antigen is unknown. Qualities for individual bases were not recorded, and no much larger clone is one base off. RNA was extracted from bulk unsorted tissue and checked for quality with a NanoDrop ND-1000 and an Agilent 2100. Normal lung samples were distant non-tumor tissue taken more than 3 cm from the tumor edge. Donors were newly diagnosed lung cancer patients admitted for thoracic surgery in China between August and November 2014, without prior chemotherapy. Anyone who had undergone radiotherapy or chemotherapy before, or who had another cancer at the same time, was left out of the study. Pieces of surgical tissue measuring about 1-2.1 cm3 were kept in RNAlater solution and held at -80 degrees C until needed. The library was prepared using multiplex PCR. The data were produced on an Illumina HiSeq 2500. TCRbeta libraries were constructed through three rounds of nested PCR with primers (Table S4) according to protocols modified from ARM-PCR. PCR products of 200-500 bp were gel-excised and purified with the QIAquick gel extraction kit before sequencing. For the original study's pipeline: Reads were cleaned with Trimmomatic, merged with FLASH into complete CDR3 sequences, and assigned to V(D)J germline segments with MiTCR. Clonal diversity was computed as the inverse Simpson's index with VDJtools. A read counted as productive if the sequence was in-frame and lacked a premature stop codon. TCRdb passed the public sequencing reads through fastp at Q25 and MiXCR, retaining productive beta sequences. Here each entry gathers all rows of one CDR3 protein and keeps the most common genes and DNA. Here the V and J calls rest on TCRdb's processing, not on the authors' analysis. This sample holds more than 85,000 distinct CDR3 sequences; roughly two thirds were observed only once. The ten largest clonotypes hold under 20% of the sample.

This TCR was recovered from a man between 60 and 70 years old with non-small cell lung cancer. Sequencing used distant non-tumor lung tissue.

The sequenced DNA: TGTGCCAGCAGCTTATCACAGGGTCGGGCTGAAGCTTTCTTT. Translation gives CASSLSQGRAEAFF. The chain is assembled from TRBV7-9 and TRBJ1-1; TRBD1 is a possible D gene, resting on 6 matching bases. Spanning cysteine to phenylalanine, the CDR3 consists of 14 amino acids. Here the CDR3 DNA is all that survives: 42 bases in frame from base 1. The CDR1 and CDR2 encoded by the germline V gene (reference sequence) are SEHNR and FQNEAQ. V drops 2 bases and J drops 6 bases, leaving 13 bases in between.